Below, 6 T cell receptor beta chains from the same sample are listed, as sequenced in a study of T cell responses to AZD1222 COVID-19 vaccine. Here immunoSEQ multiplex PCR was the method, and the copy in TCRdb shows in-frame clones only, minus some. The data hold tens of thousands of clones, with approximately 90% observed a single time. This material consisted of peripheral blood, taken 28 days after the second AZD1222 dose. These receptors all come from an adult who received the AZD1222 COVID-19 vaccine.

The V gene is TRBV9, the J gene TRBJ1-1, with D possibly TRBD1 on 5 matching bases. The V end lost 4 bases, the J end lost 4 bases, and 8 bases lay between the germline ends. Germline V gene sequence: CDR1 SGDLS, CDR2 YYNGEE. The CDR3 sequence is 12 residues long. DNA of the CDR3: TGTGCCAGCAGCCAGGGTGGCACTGAAGCTTTCTTT. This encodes CASSQGGTEAFF.

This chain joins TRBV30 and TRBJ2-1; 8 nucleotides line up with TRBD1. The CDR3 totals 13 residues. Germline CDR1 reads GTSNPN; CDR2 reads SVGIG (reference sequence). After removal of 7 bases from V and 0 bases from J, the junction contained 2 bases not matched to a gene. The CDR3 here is CASTGGSYNEQFF. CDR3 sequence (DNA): TGTGCCTCCACAGGGGGCTCCTACAATGAGCAGTTCTTC. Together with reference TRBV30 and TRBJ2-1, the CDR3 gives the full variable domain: SQTIHQWPATLVQPVGSPLSLECTVEGTSNPNLYWYRQAAGRGLQLLFYSVGIGQISSEVPQNLSASRPQDRQFILSSKKLLLSDSGFYLCASTGGSYNEQFFGPGTRLTVL.

As DNA, the CDR3 is TGTGCCAGCAGTTTGGCCGCTTACGAGCAGTACTTC. Translating gives CASSLAAYEQYF. The rearrangement joins TRBV2 to TRBJ2-7; D gene uncertain. V lost 5 bases to trimming and J lost 4 bases, with 9 bases between them. Germline loops: CDR1 SNHLY, CDR2 FYNNEI. CDR3 size: 12 residues. Drawing the rest from reference TRBV2 and TRBJ2-7, the complete variable domain is EPEVTQTPSHQVTQMGQEVILRCVPISNHLYFYWYRQILGQKVEFLVSFYNNEISEKSEIFDDQFSVERPDGSNFTLKIRSTKLEDSAMYFCASSLAAYEQYFGPGTRLTVT.

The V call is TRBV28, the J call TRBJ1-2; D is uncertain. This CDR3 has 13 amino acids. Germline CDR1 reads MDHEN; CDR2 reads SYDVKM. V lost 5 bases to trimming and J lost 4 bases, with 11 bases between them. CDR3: CASSPHTAYGYTF. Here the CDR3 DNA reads TGTGCCAGCAGTCCCCACACGGCCTATGGCTACACCTTC.

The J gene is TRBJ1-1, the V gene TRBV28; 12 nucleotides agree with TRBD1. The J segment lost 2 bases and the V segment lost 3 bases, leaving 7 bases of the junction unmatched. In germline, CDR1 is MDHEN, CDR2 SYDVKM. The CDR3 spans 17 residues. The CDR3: CASSLGQGAQLNTEAFF. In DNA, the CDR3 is TGTGCCAGCAGTTTGGGACAGGGGGCGCAATTAAACACTGAAGCTTTCTTT.

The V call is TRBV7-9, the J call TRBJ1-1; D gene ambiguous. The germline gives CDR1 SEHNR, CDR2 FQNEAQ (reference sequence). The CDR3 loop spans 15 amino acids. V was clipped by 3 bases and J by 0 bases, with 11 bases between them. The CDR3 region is CASSLGVAMNTEAFF. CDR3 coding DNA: TGTGCCAGCAGCTTGGGAGTTGCCATGAACACTGAAGCTTTCTTT.